Presented here are 18 T cell receptor beta chains from one specimen sequenced in a study of T cell responses to AZD1222 COVID-19 vaccine. Some clones are missing from TCRdb's copy, which holds only in-frame ones; the method was immunoSEQ multiplex PCR. The sample has approximately 120,000 clones, around 87% seen once. The material sequenced was peripheral blood, taken 28 days after the second AZD1222 dose. The receptors here all came from an adult who received the AZD1222 COVID-19 vaccine.

The chain combines TRBV29-1 with TRBJ2-3; no reliable D call. This CDR3 spans 12 amino acids. The V and J ends lost 8 bases and 5 bases respectively, with 14 bases between them. Germline V gene lookup returns CDR1 SQVTM and CDR2 ANQGSEA. The CDR3 DNA sequence: TGCAGCTCCCGACAACTCTTAGATACGCAGTATTTT. It translates to CSSRQLLDTQYF.

This chain joins TRBV7-9 and TRBJ2-7; 9 bases match TRBD1. Germline trimming cut 6 bases from V and 5 bases from J; bases unmatched to any gene: 2. The CDR3 has 12 amino acids. Germline V gene lookup returns CDR1 SEHNR and CDR2 FQNEAQ (reference sequence). The DNA for the CDR3 is TGTGCCAGCAGTCGACAGGGGGACGAGCAGTACTTC. This codes for CASSRQGDEQYF. Combining the CDR3 with reference TRBV7-9 and TRBJ2-7 gives the whole variable domain DTGVSQNPRHKITKRGQNVTFRCDPISEHNRLYWYRQTLGQGPEFLTYFQNEAQLEKSRLLSDRFSAERPKGSFSTLEIQRTEQGDSAMYLCASSRQGDEQYFGPGTRLTVT.

The V call is TRBV9, the J call TRBJ2-1; D is ambiguous. The CDR3 runs 16 residues. CDR1 is SGDLS and CDR2 is YYNGEE in the germline V gene. Between the trimmed V and J ends, which lost 0 bases and 0 bases, there was a span of 10 bases. Written as DNA, the CDR3 is TGTGCCAGCAGCGTAGCTCCCGGGTTCTCCTACAATGAGCAGTTCTTC. Protein product: CASSVAPGFSYNEQFF.

This clone was picked up a small number of times. The chain employs TRBV3-1 (or the pseudogene TRBV3-2) and TRBJ2-7; D not resolved. Trimming cost V 2 bases and J 2 bases, with 16 bases left between them. The CDR3 spans 16 residues. Per germline, CDR1 LGHDT and CDR2 YNNKEL (reference sequence). In nucleotides, the CDR3 is TGTGCCAGCAGCCAAACGACGTGTTTTTCCCCCTACGAGCAGTACTTC. As protein: CASSQTTCFSPYEQYF.

This sequence joins TRBV6-5 and TRBJ1-3; no reliable D call. V was clipped by 6 bases and J by 2 bases, with 8 bases between them. The V gene's germline CDR1 is MNHEY and CDR2 SVGAGI. There are 13 residues in the CDR3. As DNA, the CDR3 is TGTGCCAGCAGCGAGTTGGCTGGAAACACCATATATTTT. It specifies CASSELAGNTIYF.

The V call is TRBV9, the J call TRBJ1-2; D is ambiguous. Per the germline V gene, CDR1 is SGDLS and CDR2 is YYNGEE. This CDR3 is built from 15 residues. Trimming pared 3 bases from V and 4 bases from J, leaving 16 bases between. The CDR3 DNA sequence: TGTGCCAGCAGCGCGAGGCCTATCCCCCCCTATGGCTACACCTTC. Its protein product is CASSARPIPPYGYTF.

The chain has TRBV27 and TRBJ1-5, with D hard to call. The CDR3 covers 13 residues. Trimming stripped 8 bases from V and 3 bases from J, with 11 bases between. Germline values: CDR1 MNHEY, CDR2 SMNVEV (reference sequence). CDR3 region: CASLRRPNQPQHF. Written as DNA, the CDR3 is TGTGCCAGCCTCCGGCGCCCCAATCAGCCCCAGCATTTT.

The rearrangement joins TRBV9 to TRBJ2-3; D call uncertain. The CDR3 is 13 amino acids. Trimming removed 4 bases at V and 7 bases at J, with 13 bases between. Germline CDR1 and CDR2: SGDLS and YYNGEE. CDR3 DNA sequence: TGTGCCAGCAGCTTTTCGAACGGTAATACGCAGTATTTT. This gives the protein CASSFSNGNTQYF.

This clone was found once. The J gene is TRBJ2-3, the V gene TRBV11-2; no clear D gene. The CDR3 runs 14 residues. The V gene's germline CDR1 is SGHAT and CDR2 FQNNGV. The V end lost 4 bases, the J end lost 1 base, and 9 bases lay between the germline ends. The DNA for the CDR3 is TGTGCCAGCAGCTCGGCCGGAGGCACAGATACGCAGTATTTT. Amino acid sequence: CASSSAGGTDTQYF.

In DNA, the CDR3 is TGTGCCAGTATCCCCGGGACAGGGGGATACGAGCAGTACTTC. Protein sequence: CASIPGTGGYEQYF. J is TRBJ2-7 and V is TRBV2, with 11 bases lining up with TRBD1. Germline values: CDR1 SNHLY, CDR2 FYNNEI. V was clipped by 9 bases and J by 4 bases; unmatched bases: 8. The CDR3 extends over 14 amino acids. The full variable domain, completed using reference TRBV2 and TRBJ2-7, is EPEVTQTPSHQVTQMGQEVILRCVPISNHLYFYWYRQILGQKVEFLVSFYNNEISEKSEIFDDQFSVERPDGSNFTLKIRSTKLEDSAMYFCASIPGTGGYEQYFGPGTRLTVT.

This chain uses TRBV5-8 with TRBJ2-3; TRBD2 matches 11 bases. The CDR3 loop spans 17 amino acids. The trim removed 2 bases at V and 3 bases at J, leaving 8 bases unmatched. Germline CDR1 reads SGHTS; CDR2 reads YDEGEE. CDR3 in amino acids: CASSFLLSGGATDTQYF. CDR3 nucleotide sequence: TGTGCCAGCAGCTTTCTTCTTAGCGGGGGGGCAACAGATACGCAGTATTTT.

CDR3 amino acids: CAWGQGNNQPQHF. The CDR3 region has the DNA TGTGCCTGGGGACAGGGGAACAATCAGCCCCAGCATTTT. This chain uses TRBV30 with TRBJ1-5; 9 bases line up with TRBD1. The V segment lost 5 bases and the J segment 3 bases; nucleotides outside the gene matches: 2. The V gene's germline CDR1 is GTSNPN and CDR2 SVGIG (reference sequence). The CDR3 consists of 13 residues. Full variable domain (outside the CDR3, taken from reference TRBV30 and TRBJ1-5): SQTIHQWPATLVQPVGSPLSLECTVEGTSNPNLYWYRQAAGRGLQLLFYSVGIGQISSEVPQNLSASRPQDRQFILSSKKLLLSDSGFYLCAWGQGNNQPQHFGDGTRLSIL.

This clone was observed a handful of times. The CDR3: CASSVEQNTEAFF. The CDR3 DNA reads as TGTGCCAGCAGCGTAGAACAGAACACTGAAGCTTTCTTT. The rearrangement uses TRBV9 and TRBJ1-1; D is undetermined. Deletions cut 0 bases from V and 1 base from J, with 4 bases between. Germline-derived CDR1 and CDR2 are SGDLS and YYNGEE. This CDR3 region has 13 residues.

The DNA of the CDR3 is TGTGCCACCGGACTAGACGGCGAGCAGTACTTC. This gives the protein CATGLDGEQYF. This chain uses TRBV7-9 with TRBJ2-7; 7 bases are shared with TRBD2. Germline lookup yields CDR1 SEHNR and CDR2 FQNEAQ (reference sequence). V lost 10 bases to trimming and J lost 6 bases; unmatched junction nucleotides: 6. The CDR3 has 11 amino acids.

This clone was detected only a few times. The chain links TRBV2 to TRBJ1-2; D may be TRBD1 (5 bases). CDR3 length equals 14 residues. Trimming removed 4 bases at V and 6 bases at J, with 15 bases between. Per the germline V gene, CDR1 is SNHLY and CDR2 is FYNNEI. Written as DNA, the CDR3 is TGTGCCAGCAGTGTGGGCAGGGAAGGAAATGGCTACACCTTC. This encodes CASSVGREGNGYTF.

This chain connects TRBV2 to TRBJ2-7, with TRBD1 identical over 9 bases. Germline lookup yields CDR1 SNHLY and CDR2 FYNNEI. V gave up 5 bases and J gave up 3 bases; unmatched junction bases: 8. The CDR3 consists of 15 residues. CDR3 in amino acids: CASSNTGQGIYEQYF. For the CDR3, the DNA is TGTGCCAGCAGTAATACGGGACAGGGTATCTACGAGCAGTACTTC.

This clone was observed once. This chain joins TRBV7-9 and TRBJ1-2; D remains ambiguous. Germline CDR1 is SEHNR and CDR2 is FQNEAQ (reference sequence). The CDR3 is made up of 13 amino acids. Trimming took off 5 bases at V and 10 bases at J, with 17 bases between the two ends. The CDR3 nucleotides read TGTGCCAGCAGCCCTCAACCGGGTATTTACTACACCTTC. It translates to CASSPQPGIYYTF.

The chain carries TRBV7-9 and TRBJ2-1; D possibly corresponds to TRBD1 (7 bases). Germline V gene lookup returns CDR1 SEHNR and CDR2 FQNEAQ (reference sequence). Trimming cost V 10 bases and J 8 bases, with 15 bases left between them. CDR3 length: 12 residues. This CDR3 reads CAIPGGPYEQFF. CDR3 in DNA: TGTGCCATCCCAGGGGGGCCCTATGAGCAGTTCTTC.